The present entry profiles one T cell receptor beta chain with its context. Antigen: not known. The data belong to a study of shared clonotypes between healthy human individuals. General study findings and limits: It was anticipated that sequencing depth would influence how many clonotypes donors shared.

Germline lookup yields CDR1 ENHRY and CDR2 SYGVKD. Trimming removed 1 base from V and 2 bases from J, with 16 bases in between. The CDR3 is 17 residues long. The repertoire was sequenced with immunoSEQ multiplex PCR; TCRdb's copy has only in-frame clones and lacks some. The table has around 510,000 clones, around 78% seen once. This clonotype was obtained from a woman aged 40 to 50 in good health. Some clones in this sample may be carry-over from other donors' samples. The sequenced sample consisted of PBMCs. The J gene is TRBJ2-3, the V gene TRBV10-3; maybe TRBD2 (7 bases). The CDR3 loop is CAISEFGGTHDTDTQYF. The CDR3 coding sequence is TGTGCCATCAGTGAGTTCGGGGGGACACACGACACAGATACGCAGTATTTT.